These 27 T cell receptor beta chains came from one sample sequenced in a study of human T cells and chemical hapten exposure. The time point was: patch test 2, 6 weeks after DPC sensitization. Documented treatment: therapeutic diphenylcyclopropenone sensitization with weekly scalp DPC. One entry per CDR3 protein results from TCRdb running MiXCR on the RACE reads. The sample records a few hundred thousand distinct CDR3 sequences, nearly 6.5% being singletons. Sequenced here: whole blood, sampled in connection with sensitization to the hapten diphenylcyclopropenone (DPC). The receptor set was obtained from a woman younger than 35 with alopecia areata. Some clones in this sample may be carry-over from other donors' samples.

Ten or more counts support this clonotype. The chain uses TRBV5-1 and TRBJ1-1; D gene ambiguous. The V gene lost 6 bases and the J gene lost 1 base, with 13 bases spanning the gap. Germline V gene lookup returns CDR1 SGHRS and CDR2 YFSETQ. The CDR3 contains 14 residues. The CDR3 here is CASTSTPANTEAFF. The CDR3 region has the DNA TGCGCCAGCACCTCTACCCCAGCGAACACTGAAGCTTTCTTT.

This clonotype was recorded at least ten times. The chain has TRBV11-2 and TRBJ1-4, with D unclear. Germline lookup yields CDR1 SGHAT and CDR2 FQNNGV. This CDR3 is 14 amino acids long. Trimming stripped 3 bases from V and 4 bases from J, with 9 bases between. CDR3 DNA sequence: TGTGCCAGCAGCTTGACCTCAGTTAATGAAAAACTGTTTTTT. It is translated as CASSLTSVNEKLFF.

This chain uses TRBV28 with TRBJ2-1; no clear D. The CDR3 sequence is 11 residues long. V was clipped by 5 bases and J by 10 bases, with 9 bases between them. Looked up from germline, CDR1 is MDHEN and CDR2 is SYDVKM. Written as DNA, the CDR3 is TGTGCCAGCAGTGCCAGGACGGAGCAGTTCTTC. This encodes CASSARTEQFF. Full variable domain (remainder filled in from reference TRBV28 and TRBJ2-1): DVKVTQSSRYLVKRTGEKVFLECVQDMDHENMFWYRQDPGLGLRLIYFSYDVKMKEKGDIPEGYSVSREKKERFSLILESASTNQTSMYLCASSARTEQFFGPGTRLTVL.

About this clonotype itself: Being one base from a much bigger clone, this may be a read error. The gene calls are TRBV10-3 and TRBJ2-6, with D perhaps TRBD1 (5 bases). The CDR3 contains 16 residues. Germline V gene lookup returns CDR1 ENHRY and CDR2 SYGVKD. CDR3 coding DNA: TGTGCCATCAGGGCCTCCCCCTTCTCTGGGGCCAACGTCCTGAATTTC. Its translation is CAIRASPFSGANVLNF.

The chain combines TRBV4-1 with TRBJ1-5; possible D gene TRBD1, 6 bases. This CDR3 is 19 amino acids long. The germline V and J ends were trimmed by 5 bases and 2 bases, with 25 bases remaining between them. CDR1 is MGHRA, CDR2 YSYEKL, per germline. DNA of the CDR3: TGCGCCAGCAGCGAAGGGGTATTGAGGCAGGGGAAGGGCAATCAGCCCCAGCATTTT. Translating it yields CASSEGVLRQGKGNQPQHF.

This clonotype was counted many times. The V gene is TRBV7-2, the J gene TRBJ2-5, with D uncertain. Germline V gene data show CDR1 as SGHTA and CDR2 as FQGNSA. The CDR3 loop spans 13 amino acids. V was cut by 4 bases and J by 1 base, with 7 bases left in between. CDR3 coding DNA: TGTGCCAGCAGCTCCCTGACCCAAGAGACCCAGTACTTC. Encoded protein: CASSSLTQETQYF.

In its sample, this clonotype was seen many times. This chain links TRBV7-2 with TRBJ1-1; possible D gene TRBD1, 5 bases. Germline loops: CDR1 SGHTA, CDR2 FQGNSA. V lost 5 bases and J lost 0, with 10 bases in between. The length of the CDR3 is 14 residues. The CDR3 DNA follows: TGTGCCAGCAGCCCACGACAGTTGAACACTGAAGCTTTCTTT. It is translated as CASSPRQLNTEAFF.

This clonotype was found many times. The chain is built from TRBV20-1 and TRBJ2-1; D perhaps matches TRBD1 (5 bases). The CDR3 is made up of 14 amino acids. The V end lost 1 base, the J end lost 0 bases, and 7 bases lay between the germline ends. Germline V gene lookup returns CDR1 DFQATT and CDR2 SNEGSKA (reference sequence). This CDR3 reads CSARVDSSYNEQFF. As DNA, the CDR3 is TGCAGTGCTAGAGTAGACAGCTCCTACAATGAGCAGTTCTTC.

This clonotype was seen many times. One end of the junction is discordant with germline, which a read error may explain. This chain joins TRBV5-5 and TRBJ1-2; 7 positions match TRBD1. Germline lookup yields CDR1 SGHKS and CDR2 YYEKEE (reference sequence). This CDR3 comprises 10 residues. This chain's CDR3 is CASSAGQFIF. As DNA, the CDR3 is TGTGCCAGCAGCGCGGGACAGTTTATATTC.

The table lists this clonotype with many counts. DNA of the CDR3: TGCGCCAGCAGCCAAGAGCCGGAAACTGAAGCTTTCTTT. Encoded protein: CASSQEPETEAFF. The J gene is TRBJ1-1, the V gene TRBV4-3, with unresolved D. Trimming left V 0 bases short and J 5 bases short, with 7 bases between. Germline V gene lookup returns CDR1 LGHNA and CDR2 YSLEER. The CDR3 length is 13 residues.

In its sample, this clonotype was seen a few times. The chain employs TRBV4-2 and TRBJ2-2, with a tentative D call TRBD1 (5 bases). The CDR3 length is 17 residues. Per germline, CDR1 LGHNA and CDR2 YNFKEQ. Trimming left V 0 bases short and J 6 bases short, with 17 bases between. The CDR3 coding sequence is TGTGCCAGCAGCCAAGAAGGACAAGGAAGTGGGTCCGGGGAGCTGTTTTTT. It yields the protein CASSQEGQGSGSGELFF.

This clonotype came up many times. The chain joins TRBV9 to TRBJ2-3, with 7 bases that match TRBD2. This CDR3 spans 15 amino acids. The germline V gene encodes CDR1 SGDLS and CDR2 YYNGEE. Trimming removed 0 bases from V and 4 bases from J; junction bases left unmatched: 5. DNA of the CDR3: TGTGCCAGCAGCGTAGCTAGTCTAGCGGCAGATACGCAGTATTTT. Protein sequence: CASSVASLAADTQYF.

This chain links TRBV20-1 with TRBJ2-3; D perhaps matches TRBD1 (6 bases). This CDR3 contains 14 residues. V dropped 3 bases and J dropped 0 bases, with 10 bases sitting between them. Germline assignment: CDR1 DFQATT and CDR2 SNEGSKA (reference sequence). CDR3 nucleotide sequence: TGCAGTGCTAGTCGGCAGGGGAGCACAGATACGCAGTATTTT. It encodes CSASRQGSTDTQYF.

This clonotype was observed a handful of times. The genes are TRBV5-1 and TRBJ2-5, with 7 bases lining up with TRBD1. The CDR3 sequence is 15 residues long. V dropped 4 bases and J dropped 1; count of bases not matched to a gene: 7. Per the germline V gene, CDR1 is SGHRS and CDR2 is YFSETQ. Here the CDR3 reads CASSGTGTAQETQYF. Here the CDR3 DNA reads TGCGCCAGCAGCGGAACTGGGACAGCCCAAGAGACCCAGTACTTC. The whole variable domain, remainder taken from reference TRBV5-1 and TRBJ2-5, is KAGVTQTPRYLIKTRGQQVTLSCSPISGHRSVSWYQQTPGQGLQFLFEYFSETQRNKGNFPGRFSGRQFSNSRSEMNVSTLELGDSALYLCASSGTGTAQETQYFGPGTRLLVL.

This clonotype was seen a handful of times. The rearrangement links TRBV6-9 to TRBJ1-5, with 7 bases matching TRBD1. The CDR3 runs 16 residues. V was pared by 7 bases and J by 0 bases, with 9 bases of the junction left unmatched. Germline V gene data show CDR1 as MNHGY and CDR2 as SVAAGI. The CDR3 region has the DNA TGTGCCAGCACTAAGGGGACAGCGGATAGCAATCAGCCCCAGCATTTT. Translating it yields CASTKGTADSNQPQHF.

Many counts were recorded for this clonotype. This chain uses TRBV2 with TRBJ1-2; weak D call: TRBD1 (5 bases). The germline V gene encodes CDR1 SNHLY and CDR2 FYNNEI. Deletions cut 6 bases from V and 1 base from J, with 9 bases between. The CDR3 totals 13 residues. The CDR3: CASRTAVNYGYTF. In DNA, the CDR3 is TGTGCCAGCAGGACAGCTGTTAACTATGGCTACACCTTC.

This rearrangement joins TRBV2 to TRBJ2-2; D might be TRBD2 (5 bases). This CDR3 is built from 15 residues. Germline CDR1 and CDR2: SNHLY and FYNNEI. Trimming stripped 5 bases from V and 5 bases from J, with 15 bases between. CDR3 DNA sequence: TGTGCCAGCAGTCCCCCGAGTAGCGTTACCGGGGAGCTGTTTTTT. This sequence encodes CASSPPSSVTGELFF.

The chain combines TRBV7-9 with TRBJ1-3, with D possibly being TRBD1 (6 bases). This CDR3 contains 13 residues. The germline V gene encodes CDR1 SEHNR and CDR2 FQNEAQ (reference sequence). The CDR3 DNA reads as TGTGCTGGGGGGCTGAGCTCTGGAAACACCATATATTTT. Its translation is CAGGLSSGNTIYF.

Here the CDR3 DNA reads TGTGCCAGCAGCCGCCCGGGGGCGAATCAGCCCCAGCATTTT. It is translated as CASSRPGANQPQHF. This chain links TRBV27 with TRBJ1-5; perhaps TRBD1 as D (6 bases). This CDR3 has 14 amino acids. CDR1 and CDR2 (germline): MNHEY, SMNVEV (reference sequence). V was cut by 6 bases and J by 4 bases, with 13 bases left in between.

This clonotype has more than one count but fewer than ten. V gene TRBV6-2 or TRBV6-3 combines with J gene TRBJ2-7; no reliable D call. The CDR3 spans 12 residues. CDR1 is MNHEY and CDR2 is SVGEGT in the germline V gene. With 7 bases removed from V and 7 bases from J, the gap between germline ends came to 14 bases. The CDR3 DNA is TGTGCCAGCACCCAAACACAGAGGGAGCAGTACTTC. Translated, it gives CASTQTQREQYF.

The chain combines TRBV11-2 with TRBJ2-3; 7 bases agree with TRBD1. This CDR3 comprises 15 residues. Per germline, CDR1 SGHAT and CDR2 FQNNGV. The trim removed 0 bases at V and 5 bases at J, leaving 5 bases unmatched. This chain's CDR3 is CASSLEGTARDTQYF. CDR3 in DNA: TGTGCCAGCAGCTTAGAAGGGACAGCCAGAGATACGCAGTATTTT. Combining the CDR3 with reference TRBV11-2 and TRBJ2-3 gives the whole variable domain EAGVAQSPRYKIIEKRQSVAFWCNPISGHATLYWYQQILGQGPKLLIQFQNNGVVDDSQLPKDRFSAERLKGVDSTLKIQPAKLEDSAVYLCASSLEGTARDTQYFGPGTRLTVL.

The chain uses TRBV3-1 and TRBJ2-7; D is possibly TRBD2 (5 bases). CDR1 and CDR2 (germline): LGHDT, YNNKEL (reference sequence). Trimming cost V 10 bases and J 2 bases, with 6 bases left between them. The CDR3 length is 10 residues. The CDR3 reads CATGTYEQYF. The CDR3, as DNA: TGTGCCACCGGGACCTACGAGCAGTACTTC.

On this clonotype itself: One junction end disagrees with the germline gene, perhaps due to a read error. The V and J genes are TRBV6-1 and TRBJ1-4, with D tentatively TRBD1 (6 bases). The CDR3 has 15 amino acids. From germline, CDR1 is MNHNS and CDR2 SASEGT. The CDR3 sequence is CTSSEWGLGPMKLFF. The DNA of the CDR3 is TGTACCAGCAGTGAATGGGGGCTTGGTCCGATGAAACTGTTTTTT.

The chain recombines TRBV9 with TRBJ2-3; 8 bases match TRBD2. The CDR3 length is 13 residues. Trimming at V came to 5 bases and at J to 8 bases, leaving 7 bases not matched to a gene. Per the germline V gene, CDR1 is SGDLS and CDR2 is YYNGEE. CDR3 sequence: CASRETGTSTQYF. CDR3 bases: TGTGCCAGCAGAGAAACCGGGACTAGTACGCAGTATTTT.

This clonotype turned up a few times. This sequence joins TRBV7-2 and TRBJ2-7; 9 nucleotides align to TRBD1. Unmatched junction bases numbered 1, after V lost 5 bases and J lost 5 bases. This CDR3 comprises 12 residues. Germline V gene sequence: CDR1 SGHTA, CDR2 FQGNSA. CDR3 nucleotides: TGTGCCAGCAGCACAGGGGGCGACGAGCAGTACTTC. This encodes CASSTGGDEQYF.

This clonotype was counted at least ten times. The chain links TRBV5-5 to TRBJ2-7; a possible D gene is TRBD2 (5 bases). This CDR3 region has 15 residues. Trimming took 1 base from V and 2 from J, leaving 13 bases between them. CDR1 is SGHKS and CDR2 is YYEKEE in the germline V gene (reference sequence). This CDR3 is CASSLSGIGTYEQYF. CDR3 DNA: TGTGCCAGCAGCTTGTCCGGGATAGGAACCTACGAGCAGTACTTC.

Here the CDR3 reads CASSLTPEPYEQYF. For the CDR3, the DNA is TGTGCCAGCAGCTTAACCCCAGAACCGTACGAGCAGTACTTC. The chain links TRBV7-9 to TRBJ2-7; D gene unclear. V was trimmed by 2 bases and J by 4 bases, leaving 12 bases between them. This CDR3 region has 14 residues. The germline gives CDR1 SEHNR, CDR2 FQNEAQ (reference sequence).